The 9 T cell receptor beta chains listed next were all sequenced from one sample in a study of patients and donors after allogeneic stem cell transplantation. Using its own MiXCR run on the RT-PCR reads, TCRdb lists one record per CDR3 protein. This sample has more than 850,000 distinct CDR3 sequences, with 18% found just once. Sequenced sample: blood, either unsorted or a sorted T cell fraction (not recorded which). The receptors originated from a human donor who was either an allogeneic HSCT recipient or a stem cell or donor lymphocyte infusion donor (not recorded which). It is not recorded whose cells these are; they may come from a transplant donor.

This chain connects TRBV15 to TRBJ2-7; TRBD1 might be the D (5 bases). CDR3 length equals 17 residues. The V end was cut by 1 base, the J end by 5 bases, with 21 bases between. Germline CDR1 is LNHNV and CDR2 is YYDKDF (reference sequence). The CDR3 loop reads CATSRVIPGASLDEQYF. CDR3 sequence (DNA): TGTGCCACCAGCAGAGTTATCCCTGGGGCAAGCCTTGACGAGCAGTACTTC.

V is TRBV9 and J is TRBJ2-7; D possibly corresponds to TRBD2 (7 bases). Germline-derived CDR1 and CDR2 are SGDLS and YYNGEE. V shed 8 bases and J shed 3 bases, with 18 bases lying between them. The CDR3 sequence is 14 residues long. In DNA, the CDR3 is TGTGCCAGTTCGAGGGGGGGGGAACTCTACGAGCAGTACTTC. This codes for CASSRGGELYEQYF.

The genes are TRBV27 and TRBJ2-5; no definite D call. The V and J ends lost 0 bases and 1 base respectively, with 9 bases between them. The CDR3 runs 15 residues. Germline CDR1 reads MNHEY; CDR2 reads SMNVEV (reference sequence). CDR3 in amino acids: CASSLSAEAQETQYF. CDR3 bases: TGTGCCAGCAGTTTATCTGCCGAGGCCCAAGAGACCCAGTACTTC.

This clonotype showed up many times. The chain is built from TRBV12-3 or TRBV12-4 and TRBJ1-1; 7 bases are a match to TRBD1. The trim removed 6 bases at V and 6 bases at J, leaving 4 bases unmatched. The length of the CDR3 is 12 residues. The CDR3 is CASSRDRAEAFF. The CDR3 bases are TGTGCCAGCAGCCGCGACAGGGCTGAAGCTTTCTTT.

This clonotype has a handful of counts. The gene calls are TRBV20-1 and TRBJ1-1; D remains ambiguous. CDR1 and CDR2 (germline): DFQATT, SNEGSKA (reference sequence). V lost 3 bases, J lost 4 bases, and 12 bases lay in between. The CDR3 is 13 amino acids. The CDR3 reads CSARGGVGTEAFF. The DNA of the CDR3 is TGCAGTGCTAGGGGCGGGGTGGGCACTGAAGCTTTCTTT.

A few counts support this clonotype. The chain joins TRBV5-7 to TRBJ2-4, with D possibly TRBD1 on 6 matching bases. TRBV5-7 is an open reading frame whose function is uncertain. The CDR3 consists of 15 residues. V gave up 5 bases and J gave up 1 base, with 13 bases separating them. CDR3 sequence: CASSGRGQAKNIQYF. Written as DNA, the CDR3 is TGTGCCAGCAGTGGTCGCGGACAGGCCAAAAACATTCAGTACTTC.

The CDR3, as DNA: TGTGCCAGCAGCCCCGTACCCTACAATGAGCAGTTCTTC. It encodes CASSPVPYNEQFF. The V call is TRBV7-9, the J call TRBJ2-1; no reliable D call. Germline lookup yields CDR1 SEHNR and CDR2 FQNEAQ (reference sequence). Deletions cut 5 bases from V and 2 bases from J, with 7 bases between. There are 13 residues in the CDR3.

This clonotype was picked up a small number of times. The chain uses TRBV29-1 and TRBJ2-5, with D possibly being TRBD1 (6 bases). V lost 6 bases and J 4 bases, leaving 12 bases between the germline ends. The CDR3 consists of 12 residues. CDR1 and CDR2 (germline): SQVTM, ANQGSEA. CDR3 sequence (DNA): TGCAGCGTGACAGGACGGACAGAGACCCAGTACTTC. It yields the protein CSVTGRTETQYF.

There are many counts of this clonotype. The chain couples TRBV2 to TRBJ2-1; D possibly corresponds to TRBD2 (5 bases). CDR3 size: 15 residues. Germline CDR1 SNHLY, CDR2 FYNNEI. V shed 1 base and J shed 0 bases, with 7 bases lying between them. The CDR3 sequence is CASSEERISYNEQFF. DNA for the CDR3: TGTGCCAGCAGTGAAGAGCGGATCTCCTACAATGAGCAGTTCTTC.